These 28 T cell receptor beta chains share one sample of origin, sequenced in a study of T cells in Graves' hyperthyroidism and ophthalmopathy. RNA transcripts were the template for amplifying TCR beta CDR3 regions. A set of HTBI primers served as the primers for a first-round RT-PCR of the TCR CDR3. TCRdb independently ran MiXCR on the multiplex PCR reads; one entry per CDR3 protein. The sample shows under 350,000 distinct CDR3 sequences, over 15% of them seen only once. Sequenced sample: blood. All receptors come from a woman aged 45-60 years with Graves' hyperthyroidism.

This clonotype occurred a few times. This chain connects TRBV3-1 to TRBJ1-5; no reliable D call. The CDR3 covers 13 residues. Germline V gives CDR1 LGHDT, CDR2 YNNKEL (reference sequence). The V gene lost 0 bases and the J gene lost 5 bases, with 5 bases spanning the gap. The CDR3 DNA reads TGTGCCAGCAGCCAAGATGGCGATCAGCCCCAGCATTTT. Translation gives CASSQDGDQPQHF.

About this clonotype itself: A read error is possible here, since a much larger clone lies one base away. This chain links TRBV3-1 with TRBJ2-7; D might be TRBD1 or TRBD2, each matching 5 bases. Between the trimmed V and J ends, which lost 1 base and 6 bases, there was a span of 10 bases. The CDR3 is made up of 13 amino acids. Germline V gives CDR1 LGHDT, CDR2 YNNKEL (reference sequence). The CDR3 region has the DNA TGTGCCAGCAGCCAAGGGGGGAGCGTCGAGCAGTACTTC. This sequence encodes CASSQGGSVEQYF.

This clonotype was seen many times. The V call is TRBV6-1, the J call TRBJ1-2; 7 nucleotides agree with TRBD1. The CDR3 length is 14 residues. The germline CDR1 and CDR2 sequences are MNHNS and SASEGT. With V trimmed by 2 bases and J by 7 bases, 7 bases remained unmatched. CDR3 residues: CASSELGRGSGYTF. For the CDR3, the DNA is TGTGCCAGCAGTGAATTGGGCAGGGGGTCTGGCTACACCTTC.

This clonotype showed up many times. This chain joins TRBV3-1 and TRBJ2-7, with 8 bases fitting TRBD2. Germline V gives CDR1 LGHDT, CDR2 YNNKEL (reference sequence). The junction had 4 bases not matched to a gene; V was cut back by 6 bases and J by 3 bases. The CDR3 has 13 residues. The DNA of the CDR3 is TGTGCCAGCAGTGATGCGGGGGGCTACGAGCAGTACTTC. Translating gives CASSDAGGYEQYF.

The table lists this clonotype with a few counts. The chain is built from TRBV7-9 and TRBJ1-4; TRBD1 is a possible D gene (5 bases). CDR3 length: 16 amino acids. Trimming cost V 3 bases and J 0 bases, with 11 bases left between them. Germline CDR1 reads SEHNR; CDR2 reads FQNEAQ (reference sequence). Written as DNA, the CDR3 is TGTGCCAGCAGCTTGGGCGGGGCCCCAACTAATGAAAAACTGTTTTTT. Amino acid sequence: CASSLGGAPTNEKLFF.

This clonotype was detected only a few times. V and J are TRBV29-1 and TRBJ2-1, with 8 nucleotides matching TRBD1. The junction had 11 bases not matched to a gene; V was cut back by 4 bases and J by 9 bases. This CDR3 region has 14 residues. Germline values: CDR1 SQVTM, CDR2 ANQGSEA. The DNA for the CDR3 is TGCAGCGTTGCAGGGCAGGGGGCAATCGGTGAGCAGTTCTTC. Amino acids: CSVAGQGAIGEQFF.

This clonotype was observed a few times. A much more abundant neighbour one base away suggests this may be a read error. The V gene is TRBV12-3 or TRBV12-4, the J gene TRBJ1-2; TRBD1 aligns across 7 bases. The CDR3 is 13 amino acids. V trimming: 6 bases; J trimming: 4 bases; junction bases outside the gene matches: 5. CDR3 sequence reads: CASRLRDSYGYTF. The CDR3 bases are TGTGCCAGCAGACTCCGGGACAGCTATGGCTACACCTTC.

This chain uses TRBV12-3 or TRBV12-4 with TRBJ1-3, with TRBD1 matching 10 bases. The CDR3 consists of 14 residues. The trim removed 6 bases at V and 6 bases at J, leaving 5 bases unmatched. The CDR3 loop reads CASSRTGGENTIYF. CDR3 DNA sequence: TGTGCCAGCAGCCGGACAGGGGGGGAAAACACCATATATTTT.

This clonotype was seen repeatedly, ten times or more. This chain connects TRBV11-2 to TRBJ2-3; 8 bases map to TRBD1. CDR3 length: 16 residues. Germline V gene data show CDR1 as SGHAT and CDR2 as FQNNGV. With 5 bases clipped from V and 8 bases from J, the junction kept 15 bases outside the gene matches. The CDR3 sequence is CASSDERQGNFGTQYF. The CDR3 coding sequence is TGTGCCAGCAGCGACGAGCGACAGGGGAATTTCGGTACGCAGTATTTT.

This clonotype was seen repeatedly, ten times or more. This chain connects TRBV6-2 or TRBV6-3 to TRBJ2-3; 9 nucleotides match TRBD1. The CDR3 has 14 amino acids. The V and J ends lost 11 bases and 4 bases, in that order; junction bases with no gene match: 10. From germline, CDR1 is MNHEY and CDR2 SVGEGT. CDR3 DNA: TGTGCCCCTCCCGGACAGGGGACTGCAGATACGCAGTATTTT. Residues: CAPPGQGTADTQYF.

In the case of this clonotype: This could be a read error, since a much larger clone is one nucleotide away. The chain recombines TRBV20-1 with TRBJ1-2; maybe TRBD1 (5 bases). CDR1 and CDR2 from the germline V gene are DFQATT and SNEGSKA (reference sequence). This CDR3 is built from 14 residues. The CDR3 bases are TGCAGTACTAGAGATCTAGGGGATTATATGGGCTACACCTTC. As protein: CSTRDLGDYMGYTF.

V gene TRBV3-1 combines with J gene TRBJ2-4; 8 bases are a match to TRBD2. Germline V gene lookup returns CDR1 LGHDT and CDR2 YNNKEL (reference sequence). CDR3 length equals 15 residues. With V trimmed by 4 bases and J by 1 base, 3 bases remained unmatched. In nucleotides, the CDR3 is TGTGCCAGCAGCCGACGGGGGGGCGCCAAAAACATTCAGTACTTC. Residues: CASSRRGGAKNIQYF.

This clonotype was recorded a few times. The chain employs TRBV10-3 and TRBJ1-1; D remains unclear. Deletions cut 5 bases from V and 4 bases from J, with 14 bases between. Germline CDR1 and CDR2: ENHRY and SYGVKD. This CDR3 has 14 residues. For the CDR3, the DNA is TGTGCCATCAGTATAAGGGAAATAGGCACTGAAGCTTTCTTT. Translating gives CAISIREIGTEAFF.

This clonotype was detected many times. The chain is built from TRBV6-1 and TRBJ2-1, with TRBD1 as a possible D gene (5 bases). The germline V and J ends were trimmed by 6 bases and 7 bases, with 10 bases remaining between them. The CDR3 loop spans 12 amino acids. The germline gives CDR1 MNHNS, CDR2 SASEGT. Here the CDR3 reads CASRSRVNEQFF. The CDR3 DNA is TGTGCCAGCAGAAGCAGGGTTAATGAGCAGTTCTTC.

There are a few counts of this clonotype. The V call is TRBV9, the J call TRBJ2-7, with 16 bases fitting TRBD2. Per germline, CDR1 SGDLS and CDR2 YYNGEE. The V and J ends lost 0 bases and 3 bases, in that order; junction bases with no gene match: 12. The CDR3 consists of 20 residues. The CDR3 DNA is TGTGCCAGCAGCGTAGGTGTGGGACTAGCGGGAGGGCCAGGAGGCTACGAGCAGTACTTC. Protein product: CASSVGVGLAGGPGGYEQYF.

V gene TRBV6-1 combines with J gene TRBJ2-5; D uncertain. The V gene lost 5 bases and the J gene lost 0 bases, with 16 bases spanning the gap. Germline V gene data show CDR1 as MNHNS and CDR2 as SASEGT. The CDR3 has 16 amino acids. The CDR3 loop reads CASSYADPGHQETQYF. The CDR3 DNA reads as TGTGCCAGCAGTTACGCGGACCCAGGACACCAAGAGACCCAGTACTTC.

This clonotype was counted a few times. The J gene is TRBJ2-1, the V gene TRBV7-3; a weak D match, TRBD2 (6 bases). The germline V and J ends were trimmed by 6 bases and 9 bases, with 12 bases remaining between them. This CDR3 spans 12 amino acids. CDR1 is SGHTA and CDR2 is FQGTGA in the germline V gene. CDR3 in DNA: TGTGCCAGCAGTGGAGGGTTCGGTGAGCAGTTCTTC. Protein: CASSGGFGEQFF.

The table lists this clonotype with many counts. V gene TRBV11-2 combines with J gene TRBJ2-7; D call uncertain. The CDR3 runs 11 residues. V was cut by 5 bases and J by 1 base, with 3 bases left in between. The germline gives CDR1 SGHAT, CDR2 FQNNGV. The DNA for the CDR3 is TGTGCCAGCAGCCAATCCTACGAGCAGTACGTC. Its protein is CASSQSYEQYV.

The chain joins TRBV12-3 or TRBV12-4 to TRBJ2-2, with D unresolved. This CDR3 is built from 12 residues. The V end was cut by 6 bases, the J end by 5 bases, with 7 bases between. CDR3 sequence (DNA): TGTGCCAGCAGCCGTCAGACCGGGGAGCTGTTTTTT. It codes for CASSRQTGELFF.

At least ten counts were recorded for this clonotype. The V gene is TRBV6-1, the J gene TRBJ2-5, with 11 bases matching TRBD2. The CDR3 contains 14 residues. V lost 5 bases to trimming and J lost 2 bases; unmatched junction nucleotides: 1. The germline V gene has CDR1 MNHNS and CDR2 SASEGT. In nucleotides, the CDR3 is TGTGCCAGCAGTTCTAGCGGGGGGCAAGAGACCCAGTACTTC. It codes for CASSSSGGQETQYF.

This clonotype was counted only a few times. CDR3 nucleotide sequence: TGTGCCTGGAGTTTTTACTTCACTGGAAACACCATATATTTT. Its translation is CAWSFYFTGNTIYF. This chain links TRBV30 with TRBJ1-3; D is uncertain. This CDR3 region has 14 residues. V lost 2 bases and J 2 bases, leaving 10 bases between the germline ends. The germline V gene has CDR1 GTSNPN and CDR2 SVGIG (reference sequence).

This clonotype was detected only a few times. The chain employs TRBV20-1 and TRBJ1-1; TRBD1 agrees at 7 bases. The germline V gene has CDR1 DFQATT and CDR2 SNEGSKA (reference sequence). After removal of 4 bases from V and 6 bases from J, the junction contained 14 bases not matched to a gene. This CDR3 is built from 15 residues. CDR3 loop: CSAIGFLDRYSEAFF. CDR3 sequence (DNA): TGCAGTGCTATAGGTTTTCTGGACAGGTACTCTGAAGCTTTCTTT.

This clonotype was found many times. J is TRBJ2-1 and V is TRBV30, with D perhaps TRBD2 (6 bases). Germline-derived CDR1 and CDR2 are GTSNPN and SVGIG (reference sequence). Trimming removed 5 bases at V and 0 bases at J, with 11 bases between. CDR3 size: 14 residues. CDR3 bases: TGTGCCTGGGGCCGGGGGAGCTCCTACAATGAGCAGTTCTTC. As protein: CAWGRGSSYNEQFF.

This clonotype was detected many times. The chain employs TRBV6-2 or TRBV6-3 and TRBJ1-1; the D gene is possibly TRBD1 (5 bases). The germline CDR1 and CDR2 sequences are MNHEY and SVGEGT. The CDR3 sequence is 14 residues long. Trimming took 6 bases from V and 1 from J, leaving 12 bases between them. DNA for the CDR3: TGTGCCAGCAGGGCAGACGGGGCGAACACTGAAGCTTTCTTT. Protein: CASRADGANTEAFF.

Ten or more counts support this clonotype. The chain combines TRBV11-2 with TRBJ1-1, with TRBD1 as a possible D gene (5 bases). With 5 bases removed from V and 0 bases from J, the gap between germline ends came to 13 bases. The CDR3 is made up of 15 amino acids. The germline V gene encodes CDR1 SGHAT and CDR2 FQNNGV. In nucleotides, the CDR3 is TGTGCCAGCAGCCCTAGGGACGAACTGAACACTGAAGCTTTCTTT. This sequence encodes CASSPRDELNTEAFF.

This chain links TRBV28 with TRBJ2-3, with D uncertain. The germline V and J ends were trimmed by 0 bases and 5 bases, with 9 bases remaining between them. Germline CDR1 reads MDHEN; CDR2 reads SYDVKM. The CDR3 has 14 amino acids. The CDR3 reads CASSLWTGVDTQYF. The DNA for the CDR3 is TGTGCCAGCAGTTTATGGACCGGCGTAGATACGCAGTATTTT.

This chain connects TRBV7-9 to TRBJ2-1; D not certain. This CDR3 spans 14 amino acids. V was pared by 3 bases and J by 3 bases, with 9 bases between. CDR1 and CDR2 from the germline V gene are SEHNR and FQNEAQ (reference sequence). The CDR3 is CASSFSVDYNEQFF. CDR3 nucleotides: TGTGCCAGCAGCTTTTCGGTGGACTACAATGAGCAGTTCTTC.

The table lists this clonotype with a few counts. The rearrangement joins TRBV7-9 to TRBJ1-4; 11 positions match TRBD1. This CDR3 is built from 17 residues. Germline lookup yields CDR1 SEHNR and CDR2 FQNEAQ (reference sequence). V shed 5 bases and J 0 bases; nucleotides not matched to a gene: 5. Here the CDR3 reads CASSRTGGIATNEKLFF. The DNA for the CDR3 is TGTGCCAGCAGCCGGACAGGGGGCATTGCAACTAATGAAAAACTGTTTTTT.